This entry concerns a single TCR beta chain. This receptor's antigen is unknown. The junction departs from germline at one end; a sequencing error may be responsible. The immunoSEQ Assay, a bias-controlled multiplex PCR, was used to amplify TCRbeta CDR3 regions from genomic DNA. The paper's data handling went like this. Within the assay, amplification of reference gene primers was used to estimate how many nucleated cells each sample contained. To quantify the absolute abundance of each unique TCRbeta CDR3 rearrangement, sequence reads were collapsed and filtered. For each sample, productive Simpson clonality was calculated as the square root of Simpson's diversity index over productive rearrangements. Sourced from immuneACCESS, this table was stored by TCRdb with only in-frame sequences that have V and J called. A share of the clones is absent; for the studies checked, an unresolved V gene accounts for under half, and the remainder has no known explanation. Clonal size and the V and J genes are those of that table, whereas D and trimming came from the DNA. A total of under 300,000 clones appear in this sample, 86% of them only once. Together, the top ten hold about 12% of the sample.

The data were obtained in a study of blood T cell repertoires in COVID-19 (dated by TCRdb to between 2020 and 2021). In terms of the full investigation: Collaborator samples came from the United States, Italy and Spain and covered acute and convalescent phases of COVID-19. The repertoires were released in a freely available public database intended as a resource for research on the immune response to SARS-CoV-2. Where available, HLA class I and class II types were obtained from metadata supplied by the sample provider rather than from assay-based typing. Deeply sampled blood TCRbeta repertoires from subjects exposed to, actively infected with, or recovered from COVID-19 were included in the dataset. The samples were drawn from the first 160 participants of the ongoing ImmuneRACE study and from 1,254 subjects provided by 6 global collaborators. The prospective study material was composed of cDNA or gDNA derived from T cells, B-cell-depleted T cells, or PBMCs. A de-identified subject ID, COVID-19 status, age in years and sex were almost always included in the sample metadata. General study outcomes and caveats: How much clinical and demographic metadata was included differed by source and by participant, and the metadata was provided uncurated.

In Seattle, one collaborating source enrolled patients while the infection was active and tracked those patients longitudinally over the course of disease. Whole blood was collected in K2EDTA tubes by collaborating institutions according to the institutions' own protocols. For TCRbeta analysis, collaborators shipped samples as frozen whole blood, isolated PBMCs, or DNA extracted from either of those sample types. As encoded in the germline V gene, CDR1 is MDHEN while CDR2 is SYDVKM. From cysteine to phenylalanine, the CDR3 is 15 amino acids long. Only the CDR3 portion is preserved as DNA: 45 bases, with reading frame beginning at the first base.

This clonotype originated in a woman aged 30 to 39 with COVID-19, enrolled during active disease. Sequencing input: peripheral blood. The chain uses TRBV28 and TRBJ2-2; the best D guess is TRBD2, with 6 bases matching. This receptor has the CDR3 CASSLSGAGTGELLF. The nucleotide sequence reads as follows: TGTGCCAGCAGCCTTTCGGGTGCGGGAACCGGGGAGCTGCTTTTT.